This T cell receptor (beta chain) was sequenced during a study of cytomegalovirus exposure and HLA in healthy donors. Study-level points and caveats: A later analysis linked a missense variant in DCLRE1C to the trimming of TCR beta V and J genes. Earlier analysis found most TCR beta V segments productive about 87% or about 30% of the time.

Note on this clone: Its antigen is currently unknown.

PCR used 60 Vbeta primers and 13 Jbeta primers. Some clones are missing from TCRdb's copy, which holds only in-frame ones; the method was immunoSEQ multiplex PCR. The table has some 130,000 clones, roughly 85% seen once. CDR1 is SGHVS, CDR2 FQNEAQ, per germline. The CDR3 is made up of 17 amino acids. The V and J ends lost 1 base and 2 bases respectively, with 18 bases between them. The origin of this receptor is a boy aged 5-17 years in good health and CMV-seronegative. Sequencing was carried out using PBMCs. V and J are TRBV7-8 and TRBJ2-7; D is possibly TRBD2 (6 bases). This CDR3 is CASSLGLFDSGAYEQYF. CDR3 coding DNA: TGTGCCAGCAGCTTAGGACTTTTTGATAGCGGCGCCTACGAGCAGTACTTC.